The 6 T cell receptor beta chains presented below share a single source sample, sequenced in a study of blood T cells in healthy people across ages. It was with a sample-barcoded 5' primer and a J-beta primer mix that a second PCR of roughly 7 to 11 cycles was run. TCRdb used MiXCR to reprocess the 5' RACE reads, holding one entry per CDR3 protein. The sample lists around 1,600,000 distinct CDR3 sequences; less than 45% were seen once. Sequences were obtained from blood. The source is a woman aged 18-30 years in good health.

With respect to this clonotype: It may be a read error: a sequence one base away is much more abundant. CDR3 DNA: TGTGCCAGCAGTTTATCATGGCGGAGCTCCTACAATGGGCAGTTCTTC. Its protein is CASSLSWRSSYNGQFF. This sequence joins TRBV27 and TRBJ2-1; D not certain. CDR1 is MNHEY and CDR2 is SMNVEV in the germline V gene (reference sequence). The CDR3 length is 16 residues.

In its sample, this clonotype was seen a few times. The chain's CDR3 is CASSSFQTRGYTF. DNA of the CDR3: TGTGCCAGCAGTTCGTTCCAGACTCGAGGCTACACCTTC. This chain uses TRBV6-5 with TRBJ1-2; D call uncertain. The germline CDR1 and CDR2 sequences are MNHEY and SVGAGI. V dropped 4 bases and J dropped 8 bases, with 14 bases sitting between them. The CDR3 totals 13 residues.

The rearrangement joins TRBV20-1 to TRBJ1-3; D uncertain. Germline V gene lookup returns CDR1 DFQATT and CDR2 SNEGSKA (reference sequence). The CDR3 sequence is 14 residues long. V was trimmed by 3 bases and J by 0 bases, leaving 9 bases between them. The CDR3 nucleotides are TGCAGTGCTAGGGGCGGCAACTCTGGAAACACCATATATTTT. Translating it yields CSARGGNSGNTIYF.

Concerning this clonotype itself: Because the CDR3's place on the DNA is in doubt, the DNA is left out and the CDR3 is given as listed by TCRdb. The gene calls are TRBV7-9 and TRBJ1-1; no DNA check was done on the table's D call, TRBD1. The length of the CDR3 is 15 amino acids, counting both ends. Germline CDR1 is SEHNR and CDR2 is FQNEAQ (reference sequence). CDR3 region: CASTGVGGGNTEVFF.

In its sample, this clonotype was seen a few times. V is TRBV6-6 and J is TRBJ1-2; tentative D call: TRBD1 (6 bases). From germline, CDR1 is MNHNY and CDR2 SVGAGI (reference sequence). V lost 6 bases and J 1 base, leaving 18 bases between the germline ends. CDR3 length: 16 amino acids. The CDR3 bases are TGTGCCAGCAGCCAAGGGGGTGGCACCGTTAACTATGGCTACACCTTC. This sequence encodes CASSQGGGTVNYGYTF.

The chain links TRBV3-1 to TRBJ1-4; tentatively, D is TRBD1 (5 bases). The V gene's germline CDR1 is LGHDT and CDR2 YNNKEL (reference sequence). The CDR3 covers 16 residues. The V gene lost 3 bases and the J gene lost 8 bases, with 19 bases spanning the gap. In nucleotides, the CDR3 is TGTGCCAGCAGCCACTTGAATGGGCAGGGTGAGGAAAAACTGTTTTTT. Protein sequence: CASSHLNGQGEEKLFF. The full variable domain, rest sourced from reference TRBV3-1 and TRBJ1-4, is DTAVSQTPKYLVTQMGNDKSIKCEQNLGHDTMYWYKQDSKKFLKIMFSYNNKELIINETVPNRFSPKSPDKAHLNLHINSLELGDSAVYFCASSHLNGQGEEKLFFGSGTQLSVL.